The present T cell receptor beta chain was sequenced within a study of OX40 agonist ivuxolimab in advanced cancers. CDR1 and CDR2 from the germline V gene are SEHNR and FQNEAQ (reference sequence). CDR3 size: 15 residues. The V and J ends lost 3 bases and 4 bases respectively, with 13 bases between them. Using immunoSEQ multiplex PCR, the repertoire was profiled, and TCRdb retains in-frame clones only, with some absent. The top ten hold 45% to 60% of the sample, which has about 27,000 clones, around 86% seen once. Patients who had autoimmune disease history or got systemic immunosuppression were left out. Blood got drawn at baseline, again on cycle 4 day 1, and then on cycle 7 day 1.

The receptor was isolated from an adult with an advanced solid tumor such as melanoma, head and neck, liver or kidney cancer. Here the sequenced sample was CD4+ or CD8+ T cells sorted from blood, taken in a trial of the OX40 agonist ivuxolimab. This rearrangement joins TRBV7-9 to TRBJ2-1; D unresolved. In DNA form, the CDR3 reads TGTGCCAGCAGCTTCGCGTTTCGGGTGTACAATGAGCAGTTCTTC. Translating gives CASSFAFRVYNEQFF.